This record covers a single T cell receptor (beta chain). Its antigen remains unknown. This record belongs to a study of T cell responses to AZD1222 COVID-19 vaccine. Regarding the study as a whole: At baseline, just five to seven AZD1222 recipients tested seropositive. No repertoire was sampled before or during the peak T cell response, only after it. White British donors predominated, females outnumbered males, and clonal diversity was possibly underestimated.

V was shortened by 5 bases and J by 7 bases, with 14 bases between the two germline ends. Germline CDR1 is LNHDA and CDR2 is SQIVND (reference sequence). This CDR3 spans 13 amino acids. Method: immunoSEQ multiplex PCR; TCRdb's copy keeps in-frame clones and lacks some. The table lists some 140,000 clones, approximately 92% of them singletons. The material sequenced was peripheral blood, taken on day 0 of AZD1222 vaccination. The sequence was obtained from an adult in good health. The genes are TRBV19 and TRBJ2-5, with a tentative D call TRBD1 (6 bases). CDR3 loop: CASSGQLVGTQYF. CDR3 in DNA: TGTGCCAGTAGTGGACAGTTGGTTGGGACCCAGTACTTC. The full variable domain, in which reference TRBV19 and TRBJ2-5 provide the parts outside the CDR3, is DGGITQSPKYLFRKEGQNVTLSCEQNLNHDAMYWYRQDPGQGLRLIYYSQIVNDFQKGDIAEGYSVSREKKESFPLTVTSAQKNPTAFYLCASSGQLVGTQYFGPGTRLLVL.